A selection of T cell receptor beta chains follows, all from one sample in a study of radiotherapy plus CTLA-4 blockade in lung cancer. Sequencing used immunoSEQ multiplex PCR; TCRdb keeps in-frame clones, though not all of them. Counted here are some 110,000 clones, more than 75% occurring once; the ten biggest clones make up 3.3%. The specimen comprised peripheral blood, sampled from a patient treated with radiotherapy plus ipilimumab. These receptors all stem from a human donor with non-small cell lung cancer that progressed on radiotherapy plus ipilimumab. Some clones in this sample may be carry-over from other donors' samples. Both conserved end residues are part of each CDR3. Each record gives: J gene, clone size, CDR3 length, V gene, D gene, CDR3 DNA, CDR3 protein. The D gene is left open where the match is weak. A clone size is listed for some rows: how often the clone was seen (once, few, many), or a class if it is expanded.

j_call: TRBJ2-7; clone_size: NA; cdr3_length: 16; v_call: TRBV27; d_call: NA; cdr3_nt: TGTGCTAGCAGTTCCCACCGGGATCAGGGGATATACGAGCAGTACTTC; cdr3_aa: CASSSHRDQGIYEQYF
j_call: TRBJ1-2; clone_size: NA; cdr3_length: 13; v_call: TRBV4-3; d_call: NA; cdr3_nt: TGCGCCAGCAGCCTACGACCTGCCTATGGCTACACCTTC; cdr3_aa: CASSLRPAYGYTF
j_call: TRBJ1-5; clone_size: NA; cdr3_length: 16; v_call: TRBV7-8; d_call: NA; cdr3_nt: TGTGCCAGCAGCTTATCGGCCTCGGGGGGGAATCAGCCCCAGCATTTT; cdr3_aa: CASSLSASGGNQPQHF
j_call: TRBJ2-3; clone_size: NA; cdr3_length: 12; v_call: TRBV28; d_call: NA; cdr3_nt: TGTGCCAGCAGTATTCTCACAGATACGCAGTATTTT; cdr3_aa: CASSILTDTQYF
j_call: TRBJ2-5; clone_size: NA; cdr3_length: 14; v_call: TRBV5-1; d_call: NA; cdr3_nt: TGCGCCAGCAGCACCGAAGGGGGAGGGGAGACCCAGTACTTC; cdr3_aa: CASSTEGGGETQYF
j_call: TRBJ1-3; clone_size: NA; cdr3_length: 14; v_call: TRBV2; d_call: TRBD1; cdr3_nt: TGTGCCAGCAGTAAGACAGGGAAGGTTAACACCATATATTTT; cdr3_aa: CASSKTGKVNTIYF
j_call: TRBJ2-1; clone_size: NA; cdr3_length: 15; v_call: TRBV5-4; d_call: NA; cdr3_nt: TGTGCCAGCAGCGGATCCGGGACTGGATTTAATGAGCAGTTCTTC; cdr3_aa: CASSGSGTGFNEQFF
j_call: TRBJ2-7; clone_size: NA; cdr3_length: 18; v_call: TRBV7-2; d_call: TRBD2; cdr3_nt: TGTGCCAGCAGCTTAGTGGGACTAGCGGGGGGGTTCTCCTACGAGCAGTACTTC; cdr3_aa: CASSLVGLAGGFSYEQYF
j_call: TRBJ2-7; clone_size: NA; cdr3_length: 12; v_call: TRBV4-1; d_call: NA; cdr3_nt: TGCGCCAGCAGTAGGGATTCCTACGAGCAGTACTTC; cdr3_aa: CASSRDSYEQYF
j_call: TRBJ1-5; clone_size: NA; cdr3_length: 15; v_call: TRBV28; d_call: TRBD1; cdr3_nt: TGTGCCAGCAGTTTACTTGGGACAGGGGTTCAGCCCCAGCATTTT; cdr3_aa: CASSLLGTGVQPQHF
j_call: TRBJ2-3; clone_size: NA; cdr3_length: 16; v_call: TRBV27; d_call: TRBD1; cdr3_nt: TGTGCCAGCACCTCTTGGGGGACAGGGGGCACAGATACGCAGTATTTT; cdr3_aa: CASTSWGTGGTDTQYF
j_call: TRBJ1-5; clone_size: few; cdr3_length: 14; v_call: TRBV5-1; d_call: NA; cdr3_nt: TGCGCCAGCAGCTCAATAGGGGGGGACCAGCCCCAGCATTTT; cdr3_aa: CASSSIGGDQPQHF
j_call: TRBJ1-2; clone_size: NA; cdr3_length: 14; v_call: TRBV5-6; d_call: NA; cdr3_nt: TGTGCCAGCAGCATTTTTGATATTAACTATGGCTACACCTTC; cdr3_aa: CASSIFDINYGYTF
j_call: TRBJ1-4; clone_size: NA; cdr3_length: 15; v_call: TRBV30; d_call: NA; cdr3_nt: TGTGCCTGGAGTCCCCACGGGGGGCCTGATGAAAAACTGTTTTTT; cdr3_aa: CAWSPHGGPDEKLFF
j_call: TRBJ1-4; clone_size: NA; cdr3_length: 13; v_call: TRBV7-9; d_call: NA; cdr3_nt: TGTGCCAGCAGCTTAGATCTTAATGAAAAACTGTTTTTT; cdr3_aa: CASSLDLNEKLFF
j_call: TRBJ2-5; clone_size: NA; cdr3_length: 12; v_call: TRBV6-5; d_call: NA; cdr3_nt: TGTGCCAGCCGTCACCCGGGTGAGACCCAGTACTTC; cdr3_aa: CASRHPGETQYF
j_call: TRBJ2-1; clone_size: NA; cdr3_length: 15; v_call: TRBV7-2; d_call: NA; cdr3_nt: TGTGCCAGCAGCCGAGCCGCGGACCACTACAATGAGCAGTTCTTC; cdr3_aa: CASSRAADHYNEQFF
j_call: TRBJ2-5; clone_size: NA; cdr3_length: 13; v_call: TRBV10-3; d_call: NA; cdr3_nt: TGTGCCATCAGTGAGAGTTGGGGAGAGACCCAGTACTTC; cdr3_aa: CAISESWGETQYF
j_call: TRBJ2-1; clone_size: NA; cdr3_length: 17; v_call: TRBV7-8; d_call: TRBD2; cdr3_nt: TGTGCCAGCAGCCCCCTGGGGACTAGCGGGGCCTACAATGAGCAGTTCTTC; cdr3_aa: CASSPLGTSGAYNEQFF
j_call: TRBJ2-7; clone_size: few; cdr3_length: 13; v_call: TRBV7-6; d_call: NA; cdr3_nt: TGTGCCAGCAGCTCCGGCAGGGGTAGCGAGCAGTACTTC; cdr3_aa: CASSSGRGSEQYF
j_call: TRBJ2-7; clone_size: few; cdr3_length: 15; v_call: TRBV7-2; d_call: TRBD2; cdr3_nt: TGTGCCAGCAGCTCCCGGACTAGCGGAGACTACGAGCAGTACTTC; cdr3_aa: CASSSRTSGDYEQYF
j_call: TRBJ2-6; clone_size: NA; cdr3_length: 14; v_call: TRBV29-1; d_call: NA; cdr3_nt: TGCAGCGTCCGAGGGGGTCCCGGGGCCAACGTCCTGACTTTC; cdr3_aa: CSVRGGPGANVLTF
j_call: TRBJ1-6; clone_size: NA; cdr3_length: 14; v_call: TRBV5-4; d_call: TRBD1; cdr3_nt: TGTGCCAGCAGCTTGACTGGACAGGGAGTCACCCTCCACTTT; cdr3_aa: CASSLTGQGVTLHF
j_call: TRBJ2-7; clone_size: NA; cdr3_length: 14; v_call: TRBV7-8; d_call: NA; cdr3_nt: TGTGCCAGCAGCTTAGCGAGGTCGGGTGGCGAGCAGTACTTC; cdr3_aa: CASSLARSGGEQYF
j_call: TRBJ1-4; clone_size: once; cdr3_length: 18; v_call: TRBV18; d_call: TRBD1; cdr3_nt: TGTGCCAGCTCACCCCACGGTCCTTGGACAGGGTATACTGAAAAACTGTTTTTT; cdr3_aa: CASSPHGPWTGYTEKLFF
j_call: TRBJ1-1; clone_size: NA; cdr3_length: 13; v_call: TRBV11-2; d_call: NA; cdr3_nt: TGTGCCAGCAGCTATATGAGGGGCGGCGAAGCTTTCTTT; cdr3_aa: CASSYMRGGEAFF
j_call: TRBJ2-3; clone_size: NA; cdr3_length: 18; v_call: TRBV4-2; d_call: TRBD2; cdr3_nt: TGTGCCAGCAGCCACGCTAGCGGGGGGGCCGGAGGCACAGATACGCAGTATTTT; cdr3_aa: CASSHASGGAGGTDTQYF
j_call: TRBJ1-2; clone_size: once; cdr3_length: 15; v_call: TRBV4-2; d_call: TRBD1; cdr3_nt: TGTGCCAGCAGCCAAGCAGACAGGGATTCCTATGGCTACACCTTC; cdr3_aa: CASSQADRDSYGYTF
j_call: TRBJ1-1; clone_size: NA; cdr3_length: 13; v_call: TRBV6-4; d_call: NA; cdr3_nt: TGTGCCAGCAGTGCAACGGGGAACACTGAAGCTTTCTTT; cdr3_aa: CASSATGNTEAFF
j_call: TRBJ2-1; clone_size: NA; cdr3_length: 12; v_call: TRBV7-2; d_call: TRBD1; cdr3_nt: TGTGCCAGCAGCTTATCGAGGACAGGGCAGTTCTTC; cdr3_aa: CASSLSRTGQFF
j_call: TRBJ2-7; clone_size: NA; cdr3_length: 15; v_call: TRBV18; d_call: NA; cdr3_nt: TGTGCCAGCTCACCACCTACAGGGCTCATCTACGAGCAGTACTTC; cdr3_aa: CASSPPTGLIYEQYF
j_call: TRBJ2-7; clone_size: NA; cdr3_length: 14; v_call: TRBV7-2; d_call: NA; cdr3_nt: TGTGCCAGCAGACAAGGGGGAGGCTCCTACGAGCAGTACTTC; cdr3_aa: CASRQGGGSYEQYF
j_call: TRBJ2-3; clone_size: once; cdr3_length: 16; v_call: TRBV5-1; d_call: NA; cdr3_nt: TGCGCCAGCAGCTTGGATCTAGCGCCGAGAGGGGATACGCAGTATTTT; cdr3_aa: CASSLDLAPRGDTQYF
j_call: TRBJ2-1; clone_size: NA; cdr3_length: 16; v_call: TRBV28; d_call: TRBD2; cdr3_nt: TGTGCCAGCAGTTTATCTAGCGGGGGTACACATAATGAGCAGTTCTTC; cdr3_aa: CASSLSSGGTHNEQFF
j_call: TRBJ2-3; clone_size: few; cdr3_length: 12; v_call: TRBV7-2; d_call: NA; cdr3_nt: TGTGCCAGCAGCCCCAACACAGATACGCAGTATTTT; cdr3_aa: CASSPNTDTQYF
j_call: TRBJ1-1; clone_size: NA; cdr3_length: 16; v_call: TRBV10-3; d_call: NA; cdr3_nt: TGTGCCATCAGTGAGTCTCCGGCAGGGCTGAACACTGAAGCTTTCTTT; cdr3_aa: CAISESPAGLNTEAFF
j_call: TRBJ2-7; clone_size: NA; cdr3_length: 14; v_call: TRBV6-1; d_call: TRBD1; cdr3_nt: TGTGCCAGCAGCTTAACAGGGGGCCCCTACGAGCAGTACTTC; cdr3_aa: CASSLTGGPYEQYF
j_call: TRBJ1-5; clone_size: once; cdr3_length: 12; v_call: TRBV7-3; d_call: NA; cdr3_nt: TGTGCCAGCAGCTCTGTAGGTCAGCCCCAGCATTTT; cdr3_aa: CASSSVGQPQHF
j_call: TRBJ1-6; clone_size: NA; cdr3_length: 13; v_call: TRBV19; d_call: NA; cdr3_nt: TGTGCCAGTGGCGCGAGGAATAATTCACCCCTCCACTTT; cdr3_aa: CASGARNNSPLHF
j_call: TRBJ1-2; clone_size: NA; cdr3_length: 12; v_call: TRBV6-1; d_call: NA; cdr3_nt: TGTGCCAGCAAAGGACACAACTATGGCTACACCTTC; cdr3_aa: CASKGHNYGYTF
j_call: TRBJ2-7; clone_size: NA; cdr3_length: 16; v_call: TRBV30; d_call: NA; cdr3_nt: TGTGCCTGGAGCCGCCCAGGGACTGTCACCTCCTACGAGCAGTACTTC; cdr3_aa: CAWSRPGTVTSYEQYF
j_call: TRBJ1-4; clone_size: NA; cdr3_length: 16; v_call: TRBV21-1; d_call: NA; cdr3_nt: NA; cdr3_aa: CASSKAVGTGNEKLFF
j_call: TRBJ1-5; clone_size: NA; cdr3_length: 17; v_call: TRBV27; d_call: NA; cdr3_nt: TGTGCCAGCAGTTTATCGCTGGGTGACAAAGGCATTCAGCCCCAGCATTTT; cdr3_aa: CASSLSLGDKGIQPQHF
j_call: TRBJ1-2; clone_size: once; cdr3_length: 15; v_call: TRBV15; d_call: NA; cdr3_nt: TGTGCCACCAGACGCGGCGGGGATAGAAACTATGGCTACACCTTC; cdr3_aa: CATRRGGDRNYGYTF